Described below is a single T cell receptor beta chain sequence and its context. The source of the sample is a study of cytomegalovirus exposure and HLA in healthy donors. From germline, CDR1 is MDHEN and CDR2 SYDVKM. CDR3 length equals 15 residues. V was shortened by 2 bases and J by 6 bases, with 16 bases between the two germline ends. The repertoire was sequenced with immunoSEQ multiplex PCR; TCRdb's copy has only in-frame clones and lacks some. The profile shows roughly 150,000 clones, around 89% of them singletons. The receptor was derived from a man between 18 and 29 years old in good health and CMV-seronegative. V is TRBV28 and J is TRBJ1-1; a weak D match, TRBD1 (5 bases). Sequenced material: PBMCs. CDR3 DNA: TGTGCCAGCAGTTTAGGTCTCGGTGCAGGGTCTGAAGCTTTCTTT. Its translation is CASSLGLGAGSEAFF.